The rows below give T cell receptor beta chains drawn from one sample of a study of blood T cell repertoires in COVID-19. TCRdb's copy holds only in-frame clones and misses some; the assay was immunoSEQ multiplex PCR. The data show roughly 300,000 clones, roughly 82% seen once. Sample: peripheral blood. These receptors all stem from a woman between 45 and 65 years old with acute or convalescent COVID-19. Both conserved end residues are part of each CDR3. The order of the fields is J gene, clone size, V gene, D gene, CDR3 protein, CDR3 DNA. A D gene is named only where the DNA matches it firmly. The size entry is marked missing in some rows and otherwise reads once, few, many or a size class.

TRBJ2-7 . TRBV7-8 . CASSPPVSYEQYF TGTGCCAGCAGTCCCCCGGTTAGCTACGAGCAGTACTTC
TRBJ2-1 once TRBV24-1 TRBD1 CATRDRGLMNEQFF TGTGCCACCAGGGACAGGGGGCTTATGAATGAGCAGTTCTTC
TRBJ1-6 . TRBV5-1 . CASSLVPNDNSPLHF TGCGCCAGCAGCTTGGTCCCCAATGATAATTCACCCCTCCACTTT
TRBJ1-6 . TRBV30 . CAWSTGPNSPLHF TGTGCCTGGAGTACAGGGCCGAATTCACCCCTCCACTTT
TRBJ2-7 . TRBV27 TRBD2 CASSPRLAGHYEQYF TGTGCCAGCAGTCCCCGACTAGCGGGGCACTACGAGCAGTACTTC
TRBJ1-2 . TRBV7-3 TRBD1 CASSSRDSNYGYTF TGTGCCAGCAGCTCCAGGGACAGCAACTATGGCTACACCTTC
TRBJ2-3 . TRBV7-3 TRBD2 CASSPGRAGTPSTDTQYF TGTGCCAGCAGCCCCGGGAGGGCGGGAACGCCCAGCACAGATACGCAGTATTTT
TRBJ2-2 . TRBV19 TRBD1 CASSLGQGTTGELFF TGTGCCAGTAGCTTAGGACAGGGGACCACCGGGGAGCTGTTTTTT
TRBJ1-1 . TRBV19 TRBD1 CASSTRTGGHTEAFF TGTGCCAGTAGTACCCGGACAGGGGGCCACACTGAAGCTTTCTTT
TRBJ1-5 . TRBV5-1 TRBD1 CASSSYPTTGENQPQHF TGCGCCAGCAGCTCCTACCCTACGACAGGGGAGAATCAGCCCCAGCATTTT
TRBJ1-1 . TRBV5-1 . CASSLGSGLSTEAFF TGCGCCAGCAGCTTGGGGTCGGGGTTGAGCACTGAAGCTTTCTTT
TRBJ2-3 . TRBV7-2 TRBD2 CASRSQVGRETDTQYF TGTGCCAGCAGATCCCAGGTCGGGAGGGAGACAGATACGCAGTATTTT
TRBJ1-3 . TRBV4-2 TRBD1 CASSQAGQTQGNTIYF TGTGCCAGCAGCCAAGCGGGACAGACCCAGGGAAACACCATATATTTT
TRBJ1-1 . TRBV7-2 . CASSPYGRLNTEAFF TGTGCCAGCAGCCCCTACGGGAGGCTGAACACTGAAGCTTTCTTT
TRBJ1-1 . TRBV12-3/TRBV12-4 . CASIKGLRAEAFF TGTGCCAGCATCAAGGGGCTAAGGGCTGAAGCTTTCTTT
TRBJ2-7 . TRBV3-1/TRBV3-2 TRBD1 CASSQVPGQGEHWVYEQYF TGTGCCAGCAGCCAAGTCCCGGGACAGGGGGAACATTGGGTCTACGAGCAGTACTTC
TRBJ2-3 . TRBV7-2 TRBD1 CASSLTGTGLHTQYF TGTGCCAGCAGCTTGACCGGGACAGGGCTTCATACGCAGTATTTT
TRBJ2-3 . TRBV4-3 TRBD2 CASSQEIRLAGLYTDTQYF TGCGCCAGCAGCCAAGAGATTAGGCTAGCGGGGCTCTACACAGATACGCAGTATTTT
TRBJ2-7 . TRBV27 . CASSLFATGSGSYEQYF TGTGCCAGCAGTTTATTCGCCACCGGGAGCGGGTCCTACGAGCAGTACTTC
TRBJ1-1 once TRBV9 . CASSGDTYKEAFF TGTGCCAGCAGCGGGGACACTTACAAGGAAGCTTTCTTT
TRBJ2-3 . TRBV18 TRBD2 CASSRGLAGVTDTQYF TGTGCCAGCTCACGCGGACTAGCGGGAGTTACAGATACGCAGTATTTT
TRBJ2-3 . TRBV9 . CASSVLVSGTDTQYF TGTGCCAGCAGCGTACTAGTTTCCGGCACAGATACGCAGTATTTT
TRBJ2-7 . TRBV30 TRBD2 CAWTPGRWSYEQYF TGTGCCTGGACGCCCGGGAGGTGGTCCTACGAGCAGTACTTC
TRBJ2-1 . TRBV7-9 TRBD2 CASSAMGYRGRAENEQFF TGTGCCAGCAGCGCTATGGGCTATCGCGGGAGGGCTGAAAATGAGCAGTTCTTC
TRBJ1-1 . TRBV2 . CASRVNPGIDTEAFF TGTGCCAGCAGGGTCAATCCAGGGATAGACACTGAAGCTTTCTTT
TRBJ2-2 . TRBV15 . CATSRGGSGELFF TGTGCCACCAGCAGAGGAGGCAGCGGGGAGCTGTTTTTT
TRBJ1-5 . TRBV6-4 . CASRGTHHSNQPQHF TGTGCCAGCAGAGGGACACACCATAGCAATCAGCCCCAGCATTTT
TRBJ1-3 . TRBV7-8 TRBD1 CASSSGTANSGNTIYF TGTGCCAGCAGCTCTGGGACAGCCAACTCTGGAAACACCATATATTTT
TRBJ2-1 few TRBV9 . CASSSSAGAYNEQFF TGTGCCAGCAGCTCCTCTGCAGGGGCCTACAATGAGCAGTTCTTC
TRBJ1-5 few TRBV6-1 . CASSEALLAVVDQPQHF TGTGCCAGCAGTGAAGCGCTTCTGGCAGTCGTTGATCAGCCCCAGCATTTT
TRBJ2-7 once TRBV25-1 . CASSATGQKQYF TGTGCCAGCAGTGCCACTGGACAGAAGCAGTACTTC
TRBJ2-1 . TRBV18 . CASSPPPSSSYNEQFF TGTGCCAGCTCACCACCTCCCTCGAGCTCCTACAATGAGCAGTTCTTC
TRBJ2-5 . TRBV27 . CASSSGGRGGATQYF TGTGCCAGCAGTTCGGGGGGCAGGGGAGGTGCGACCCAGTACTTC
TRBJ1-1 . TRBV24-1 TRBD1 CATSDSRKGARTEAFF TGTGCCACCAGTGATTCACGAAAGGGGGCGCGAACTGAAGCTTTCTTT
TRBJ2-7 . TRBV9 TRBD2 CASSASGTSGSYEQYF TGTGCCAGCAGTGCCAGTGGGACTAGCGGCTCCTACGAGCAGTACTTC
TRBJ2-5 . TRBV11-2 TRBD1 CASSPQRGLREETQYF TGTGCCAGCAGCCCGCAAAGGGGGCTGAGGGAAGAGACCCAGTACTTC
TRBJ2-7 . TRBV24-1 . CATSDSIQGDYEQYF TGTGCCACCAGTGATTCTATACAGGGTGACTACGAGCAGTACTTC
TRBJ1-4 few TRBV2 TRBD1 CASDKQGAANEKLFF TGTGCCAGCGATAAGCAGGGGGCAGCTAATGAAAAACTGTTTTTT
TRBJ2-4 . TRBV19 . CASSNDRILAKNIQYF TGTGCCAGTAGTAATGACAGGATTTTAGCCAAAAACATTCAGTACTTC
TRBJ2-5 once TRBV30 . CAWAGTEDQETQYF TGTGCCTGGGCCGGGACTGAAGACCAAGAGACCCAGTACTTC
TRBJ2-7 few TRBV5-1 . CASSLVGRGQYF TGCGCCAGCAGCTTGGTAGGACGGGGGCAGTACTTC
TRBJ1-2 . TRBV5-1 TRBD1 CASSLLPGQGFGYTF TGCGCCAGCAGCTTGTTACCGGGACAGGGGTTCGGCTACACCTTC
TRBJ2-7 once TRBV19 . CASSVNRWGLADEQYF TGTGCCAGTAGTGTGAACAGGTGGGGGTTAGCGGACGAGCAGTACTTC